This T cell receptor beta chain was sequenced for a study of shared clonotypes between healthy human individuals (dated by TCRdb to the early 2020s). About the study as a whole: The cohort included three men and a couple of women between 18 and 49 years of age. To increase sequencing depth and limit assay-specific biases, TCR repertoire library preparation and sequencing were carried out by different laboratories using diverse techniques. Leukapheresis yielded between about 0.94 and 10 billion PBMCs per donor. Blood TCR repertoires of five healthy adults were deeply sequenced to estimate repertoire size and the extent of clonotype sharing between individuals. For each donor, CD4 naive and CD4 memory were each run on three plates, CD8 naive on two plates, and CD8 memory on one plate. The study at large found these results: Roughly 5% of naive CD4, approximately 3.7% of naive CD8, approximately 2% of memory CD4, and approximately 0.39% of memory CD8 clonotypes were shared across several donors. Larger estimated clonotype richness was generally found for naive subsets than for memory subsets. Sampling was restricted to blood, and TCR repertoires in tissue are likely to differ from TCR repertoires in blood. Pairwise subsampling indicated that sequencing depth was expected to affect the degree of clonotype sharing among donors. Clonotypes shared by all four sorted-subset donors showed higher generation probabilities than non-shared clonotypes. Rarefaction of sorted-subset datasets indicated incomplete sequencing despite the large sequencing depth. The small number of donors limited the genetic and exposure-history diversity represented.

V and J are truncated by 6 bases and 6 bases respectively, leaving an intervening sequence of 15 bases. From a lookup of the germline V gene (reference sequence), CDR1 and CDR2 are MNHEY and SMNVEV. The CDR3 goes from the cysteine to the phenylalanine over 14 residues. Only the CDR3 DNA stays, 42 bases, in frame from base 1. Donors were healthy HIV-negative adults with no recently reported acute infections or vaccinations. All donors were Caucasian adults living in Nashville, Tennessee, USA. Magnetic negative selection was used to enrich CD4+ T cells, after which naive cells were positively selected on CD45RA and the negative fraction became the memory subset. After blood collection by leukapheresis, PBMCs were isolated using Ficoll-Histopaque density gradient centrifugation and then cryopreserved in the vapor phase of liquid nitrogen. Purity and quantity of every magnetically sorted T cell population were checked by analytical flow cytometry. From each sorted fraction, genomic DNA was isolated and quantified by UV absorbance on a Nanodrop 2000c.

TCR CDR3 regions were amplified from genomic DNA by multiplex PCR using the deep immunoSEQ assay. Extracted genomic DNA from each cell subset was distributed evenly across all wells of several immunoSEQ 96-well plates, and each plate was treated as a replicate. For sorted subsets, each replicate PCR was loaded with 200 ng genomic DNA, equivalent to 25,000 to 35,000 T cell genomes. Purified libraries were measured with a Qubit 3.0 fluorometer, size-checked on a Bioanalyzer 2100, and measured again with the KAPA Library Quantification kit. A separate single-read 150-cycle Illumina NextSeq 550 flow cell was used to sequence each immunoSEQ 96-well plate. Per the source publication's procedure: Because only junctional sequences without quality scores were contained in the immunoSEQ output, filtering matching that applied to full-length reads could not be performed. To assign V/J genes and CDR3, sequences were annotated against IMGT germline references using PyIR, a Python wrapper for IgBLAST v1.9. Reads with weak V/J assignments (E-value above 1e-6), missing CDR3, stop codons, out-of-frame junctions, or ambiguous translated residues were removed. V3J clonotypes were defined by identical inferred V gene, J gene, and CDR3 amino acid sequence. To compute the percentage overlap between repertoires, the number of shared unique clonotypes was divided by the size of the smaller repertoire. Repertoire richness was assessed with RTK rarefaction, the Chao1 estimator, and Recon v2.1 estimates of unobserved clonotypes. Generation probabilities for all TCRbeta clonotypes obtained by the gDNA method from a handful of donors were computed using OLGA. This is the immuneACCESS table as TCRdb keeps it, with only in-frame sequences that have V and J called. A part of the clones is gone; compared with another copy, unresolved V genes explain less than half, and the rest is unexplained. V, J and clone size are those of that table, while D and trimming were read from the DNA. Recorded for this sample are some 2,500,000 clones; around 93% of them occurred a single time. The leading ten clones occupy about 0.41% of the sample.

A word on this clone: This clone's antigen is unknown. Nothing much larger sits one base from this clone, and base qualities are not available.

Sequencing was performed on naive CD4+ T cells from PBMCs. Explained via the paper, the cell subset or site label denotes: CD45RA+ positively selected. This TCR came from a man younger than 35 in good health. Some clones in this sample may be carry-over from other donors' samples. The chain couples TRBV27 to TRBJ2-1, with no D gene named confidently. CDR3 protein: CASRFGDARNEQFF. DNA sequence: TGTGCCAGCAGGTTTGGAGATGCCCGCAATGAGCAGTTCTTC.